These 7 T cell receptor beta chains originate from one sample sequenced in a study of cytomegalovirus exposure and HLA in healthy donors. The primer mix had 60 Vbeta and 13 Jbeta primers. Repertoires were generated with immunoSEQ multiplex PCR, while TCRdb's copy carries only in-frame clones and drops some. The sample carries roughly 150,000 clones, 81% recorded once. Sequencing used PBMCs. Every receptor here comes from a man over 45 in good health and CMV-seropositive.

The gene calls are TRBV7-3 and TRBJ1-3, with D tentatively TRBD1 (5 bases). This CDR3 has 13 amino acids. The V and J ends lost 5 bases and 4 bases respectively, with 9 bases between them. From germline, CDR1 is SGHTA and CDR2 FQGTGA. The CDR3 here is CASSLGGGNTIYF. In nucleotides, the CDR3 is TGTGCCAGCAGCCTGGGGGGAGGAAACACCATATATTTT.

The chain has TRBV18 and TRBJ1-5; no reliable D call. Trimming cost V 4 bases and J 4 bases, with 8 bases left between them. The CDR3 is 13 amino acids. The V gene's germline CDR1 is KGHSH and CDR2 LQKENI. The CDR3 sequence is CASSHSSNQPQHF. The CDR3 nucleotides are TGTGCCAGCTCACACAGCAGTAATCAGCCCCAGCATTTT.

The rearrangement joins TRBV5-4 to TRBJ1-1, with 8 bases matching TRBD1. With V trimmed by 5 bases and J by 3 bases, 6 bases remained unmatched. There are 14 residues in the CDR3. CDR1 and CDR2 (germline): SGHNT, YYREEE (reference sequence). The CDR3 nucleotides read TGTGCCAGCAGTGCCGGACAGGGCTACACTGAAGCTTTCTTT. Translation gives CASSAGQGYTEAFF.

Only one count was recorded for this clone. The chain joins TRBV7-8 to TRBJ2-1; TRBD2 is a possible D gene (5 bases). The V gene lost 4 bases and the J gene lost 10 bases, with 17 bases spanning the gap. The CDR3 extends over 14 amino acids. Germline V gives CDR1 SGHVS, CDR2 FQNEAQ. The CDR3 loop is CASSSRRERTEQFF. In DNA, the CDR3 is TGTGCCAGCAGCTCCCGGCGAGAGCGGACCGAGCAGTTCTTC.

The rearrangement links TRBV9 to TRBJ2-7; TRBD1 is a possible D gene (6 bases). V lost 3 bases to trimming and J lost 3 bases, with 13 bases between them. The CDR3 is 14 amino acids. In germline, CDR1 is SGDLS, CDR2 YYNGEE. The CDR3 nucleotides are TGTGCCAGCAGCGCCACGGACAGTTTCTACGAGCAGTACTTC. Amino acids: CASSATDSFYEQYF. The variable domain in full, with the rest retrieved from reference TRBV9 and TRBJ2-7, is DSGVTQTPKHLITATGQRVTLRCSPRSGDLSVYWYQQSLDQGLQFLIQYYNGEERAKGNILERFSAQQFPDLHSELNLSSLELGDSALYFCASSATDSFYEQYFGPGTRLTVT.

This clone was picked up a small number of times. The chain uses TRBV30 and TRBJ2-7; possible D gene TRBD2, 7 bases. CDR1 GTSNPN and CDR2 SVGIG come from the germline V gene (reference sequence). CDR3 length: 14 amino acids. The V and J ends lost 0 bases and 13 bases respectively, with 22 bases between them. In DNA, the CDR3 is TGTGCCTGGAGTGTAACGGGAGGACAGTCCCCTTTTTACTTC. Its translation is CAWSVTGGQSPFYF.

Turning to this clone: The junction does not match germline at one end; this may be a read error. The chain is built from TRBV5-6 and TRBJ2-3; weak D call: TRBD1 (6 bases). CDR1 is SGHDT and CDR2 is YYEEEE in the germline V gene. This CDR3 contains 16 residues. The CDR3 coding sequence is TGTACCAGCAGTCCCGGCAAGGGGGTTAACACAGATACGCAGTATTTT. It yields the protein CTSSPGKGVNTDTQYF.